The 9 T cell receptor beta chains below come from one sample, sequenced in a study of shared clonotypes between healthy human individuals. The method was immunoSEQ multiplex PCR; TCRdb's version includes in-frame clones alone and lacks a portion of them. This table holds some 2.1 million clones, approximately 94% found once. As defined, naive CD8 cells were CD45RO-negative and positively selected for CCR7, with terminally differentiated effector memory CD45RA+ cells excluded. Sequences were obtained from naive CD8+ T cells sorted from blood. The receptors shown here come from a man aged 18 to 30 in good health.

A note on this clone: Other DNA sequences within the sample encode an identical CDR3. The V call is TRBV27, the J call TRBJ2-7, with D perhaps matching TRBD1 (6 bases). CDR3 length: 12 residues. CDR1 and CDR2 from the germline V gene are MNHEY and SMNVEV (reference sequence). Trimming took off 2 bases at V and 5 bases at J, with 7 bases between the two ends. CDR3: CASSLGGNEQYF. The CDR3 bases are TGTGCCAGCAGTTTAGGGGGCAACGAGCAGTACTTC.

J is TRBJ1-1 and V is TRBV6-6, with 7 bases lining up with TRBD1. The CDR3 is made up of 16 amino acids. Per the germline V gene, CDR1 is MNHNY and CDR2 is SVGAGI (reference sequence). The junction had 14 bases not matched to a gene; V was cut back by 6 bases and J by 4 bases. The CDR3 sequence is CASSPLGVQGSTEAFF. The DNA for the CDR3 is TGTGCCAGCAGCCCTCTAGGGGTACAGGGGAGCACTGAAGCTTTCTTT.

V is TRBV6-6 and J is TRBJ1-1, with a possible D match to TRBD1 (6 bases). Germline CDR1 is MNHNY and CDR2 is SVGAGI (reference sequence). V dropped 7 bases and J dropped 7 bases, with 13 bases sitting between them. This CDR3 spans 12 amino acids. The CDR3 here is CASKTGLNEAFF. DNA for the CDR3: TGTGCCAGCAAAACAGGGCTGAATGAAGCTTTCTTT.

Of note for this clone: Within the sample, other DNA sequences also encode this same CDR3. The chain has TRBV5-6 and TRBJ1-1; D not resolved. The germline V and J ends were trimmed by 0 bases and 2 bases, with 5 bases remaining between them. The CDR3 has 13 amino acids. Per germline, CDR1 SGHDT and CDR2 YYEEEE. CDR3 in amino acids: CASSLEGNTEAFF. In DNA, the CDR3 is TGTGCCAGCAGCTTGGAAGGTAACACTGAAGCTTTCTTT.

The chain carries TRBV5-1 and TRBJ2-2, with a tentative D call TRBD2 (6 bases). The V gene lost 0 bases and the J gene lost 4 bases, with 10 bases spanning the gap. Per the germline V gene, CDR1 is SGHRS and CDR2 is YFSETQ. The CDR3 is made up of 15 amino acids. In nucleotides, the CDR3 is TGCGCCAGCAGCTTGGTCGGGGGATTCACCGGGGAGCTGTTTTTT. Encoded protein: CASSLVGGFTGELFF.

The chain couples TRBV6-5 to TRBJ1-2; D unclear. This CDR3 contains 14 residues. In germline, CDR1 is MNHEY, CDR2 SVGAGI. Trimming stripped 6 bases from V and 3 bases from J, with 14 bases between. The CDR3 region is CASSPYTTDYGYTF. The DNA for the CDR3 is TGTGCCAGCAGCCCGTATACTACTGACTATGGCTACACCTTC.

CDR3 bases: TGTGCCAGCAGCGTAGGGAGGACTTCCCTCCCCGAGCAGTTCTTC. This gives the protein CASSVGRTSLPEQFF. The chain links TRBV9 to TRBJ2-1, with D possibly TRBD2 on 5 matching bases. The CDR3 loop spans 15 amino acids. V lost 0 bases and J lost 10, with 17 bases in between. Germline V gene sequence: CDR1 SGDLS, CDR2 YYNGEE.

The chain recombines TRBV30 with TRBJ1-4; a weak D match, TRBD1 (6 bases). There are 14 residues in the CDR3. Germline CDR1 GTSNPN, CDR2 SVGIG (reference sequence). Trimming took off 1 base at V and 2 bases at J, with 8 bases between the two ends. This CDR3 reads CAWSGGHTNEKLFF. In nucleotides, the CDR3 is TGTGCCTGGAGTGGGGGACACACTAATGAAAAACTGTTTTTT.

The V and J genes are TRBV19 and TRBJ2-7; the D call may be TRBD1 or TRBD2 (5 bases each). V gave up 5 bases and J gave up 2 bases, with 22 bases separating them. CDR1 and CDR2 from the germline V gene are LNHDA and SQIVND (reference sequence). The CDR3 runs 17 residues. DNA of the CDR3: TGTGCCAGTAGTCCCCGATGGGGCGAGGGCGGAGCCTACGAGCAGTACTTC. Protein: CASSPRWGEGGAYEQYF.